The T cell receptor beta chain under discussion was sequenced for a study of T-cell reconstitution after alpha-beta-depleted transplantation in children. Whole-study results and caveats: A year post-transplant, T-cell counts and diversity derived mostly from newly produced T cells.

Unique molecular identifiers were incorporated into the prepared TCRbeta library. TCRdb ran MiXCR on the PCR reads and lists one entry per CDR3 protein. The repertoire includes 200,000 to 250,000 distinct CDR3 sequences, approximately 10% of them detected once, and under 30% sits in the top ten. This clonotype was picked up many times. Its antigen is currently unknown. The CDR3 loop spans 15 amino acids. From germline, CDR1 is SQVTM and CDR2 ANQGSEA. V was pared by 0 bases and J by 2 bases, with 11 bases between. The chain joins TRBV29-1 to TRBJ1-5; D call uncertain. This specimen was PBMCs, taken before TCRalphabeta/CD19-depleted stem cell transplant. The TCR was taken from a child in the first two years of life with acute myeloid leukemia, due to receive a stem cell transplant. CDR3 loop: CSVEDRRVGNQPQHF. The CDR3 DNA reads TGCAGCGTTGAAGATCGAAGGGTGGGCAATCAGCCCCAGCATTTT.